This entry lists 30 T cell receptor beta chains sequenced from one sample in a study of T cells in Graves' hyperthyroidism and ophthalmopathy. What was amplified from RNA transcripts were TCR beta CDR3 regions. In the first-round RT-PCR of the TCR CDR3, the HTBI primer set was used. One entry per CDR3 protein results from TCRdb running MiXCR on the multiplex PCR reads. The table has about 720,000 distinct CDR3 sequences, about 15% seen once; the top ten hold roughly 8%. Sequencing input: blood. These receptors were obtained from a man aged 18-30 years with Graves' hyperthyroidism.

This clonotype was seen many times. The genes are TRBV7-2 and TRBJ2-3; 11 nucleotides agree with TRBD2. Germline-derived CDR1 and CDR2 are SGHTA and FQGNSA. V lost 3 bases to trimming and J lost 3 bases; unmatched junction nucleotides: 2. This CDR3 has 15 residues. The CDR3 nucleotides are TGTGCCAGCAGCTTGTCTAGCGGGAGGACAGATACGCAGTATTTT. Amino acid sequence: CASSLSSGRTDTQYF.

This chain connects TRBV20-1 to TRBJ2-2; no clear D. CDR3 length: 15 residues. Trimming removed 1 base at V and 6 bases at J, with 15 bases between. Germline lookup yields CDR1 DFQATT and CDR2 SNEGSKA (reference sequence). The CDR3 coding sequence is TGCAGTGCTAGAGCGGAGACGGCCGCCCCCGGGGAGCTGTTTTTT. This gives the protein CSARAETAAPGELFF.

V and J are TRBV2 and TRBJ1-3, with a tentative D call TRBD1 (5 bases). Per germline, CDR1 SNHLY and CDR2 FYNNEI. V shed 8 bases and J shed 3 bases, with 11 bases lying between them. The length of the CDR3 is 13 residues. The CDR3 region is CASRQSHGNTIYF. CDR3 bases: TGTGCCAGCCGACAGTCACATGGAAACACCATATATTTT.

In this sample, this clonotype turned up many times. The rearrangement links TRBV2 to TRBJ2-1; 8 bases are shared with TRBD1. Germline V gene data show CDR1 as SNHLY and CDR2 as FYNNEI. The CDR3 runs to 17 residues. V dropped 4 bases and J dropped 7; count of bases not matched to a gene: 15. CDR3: CASSGQGRVGGLNEQFF. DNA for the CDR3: TGTGCCAGCAGTGGACAGGGGCGCGTTGGGGGCTTGAATGAGCAGTTCTTC. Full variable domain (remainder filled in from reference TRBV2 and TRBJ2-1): EPEVTQTPSHQVTQMGQEVILRCVPISNHLYFYWYRQILGQKVEFLVSFYNNEISEKSEIFDDQFSVERPDGSNFTLKIRSTKLEDSAMYFCASSGQGRVGGLNEQFFGPGTRLTVL.

The CDR3 DNA is TGTGCTAGTGGTTTGGACCCCCGGGACAGGGTAAAAAACATTCAGTACTTC. This codes for CASGLDPRDRVKNIQYF. The gene calls are TRBV12-5 and TRBJ2-4, with 9 bases aligning to TRBD1. The CDR3 contains 17 residues. The V and J ends lost 1 base and 4 bases, in that order; junction bases with no gene match: 8. Germline assignment: CDR1 LGHNT and CDR2 FRNRAP.

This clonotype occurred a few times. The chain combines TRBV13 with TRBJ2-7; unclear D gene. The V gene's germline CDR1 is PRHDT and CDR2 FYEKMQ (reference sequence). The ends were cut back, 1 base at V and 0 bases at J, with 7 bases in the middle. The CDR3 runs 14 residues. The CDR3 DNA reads TGTGCCAGCAGCTTAGAAGATAACTCCTACGAGCAGTACTTC. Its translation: CASSLEDNSYEQYF.

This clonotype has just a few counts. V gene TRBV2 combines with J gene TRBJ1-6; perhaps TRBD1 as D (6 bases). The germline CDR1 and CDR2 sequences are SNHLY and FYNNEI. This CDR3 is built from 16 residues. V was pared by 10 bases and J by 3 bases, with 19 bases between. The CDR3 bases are TGTGCCATCACAGGAACAGGGAGCGGCTATAATTCACCCCTCCACTTT. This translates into CAITGTGSGYNSPLHF.

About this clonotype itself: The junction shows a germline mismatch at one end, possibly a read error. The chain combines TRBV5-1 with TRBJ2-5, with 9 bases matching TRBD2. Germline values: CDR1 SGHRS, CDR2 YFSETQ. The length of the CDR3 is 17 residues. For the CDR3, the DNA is TGTGCCAGCAGCTTGGGGGGGGCTAGCGGGATTCAAGAGACCCAGTACTTC. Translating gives CASSLGGASGIQETQYF.

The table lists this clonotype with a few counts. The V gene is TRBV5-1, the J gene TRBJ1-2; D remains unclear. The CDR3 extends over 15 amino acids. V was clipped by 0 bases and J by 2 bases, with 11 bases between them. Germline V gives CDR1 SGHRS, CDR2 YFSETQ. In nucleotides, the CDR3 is TGCGCCAGCAGCTTGGACGGGGTTCCGAACTATGGCTACACCTTC. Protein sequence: CASSLDGVPNYGYTF.

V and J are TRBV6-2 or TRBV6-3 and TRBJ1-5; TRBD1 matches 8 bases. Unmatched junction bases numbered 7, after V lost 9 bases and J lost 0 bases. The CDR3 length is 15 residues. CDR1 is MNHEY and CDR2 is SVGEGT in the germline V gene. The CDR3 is CASLYRGTSNQPQHF. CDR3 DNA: TGTGCCAGTCTGTACAGGGGGACTAGCAATCAGCCCCAGCATTTT.

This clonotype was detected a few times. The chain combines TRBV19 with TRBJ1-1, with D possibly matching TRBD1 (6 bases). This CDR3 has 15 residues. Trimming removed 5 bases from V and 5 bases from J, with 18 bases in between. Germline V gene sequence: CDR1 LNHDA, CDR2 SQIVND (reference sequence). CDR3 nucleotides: TGTGCCAGTAGTCCCGGGTTGCCGCAGGGGACTGAAGCTTTCTTT. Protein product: CASSPGLPQGTEAFF.

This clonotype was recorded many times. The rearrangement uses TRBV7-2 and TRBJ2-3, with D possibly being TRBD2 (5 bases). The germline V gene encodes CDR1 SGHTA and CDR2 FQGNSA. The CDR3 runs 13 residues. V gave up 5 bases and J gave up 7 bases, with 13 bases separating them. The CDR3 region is CASSPGVVNTQYF. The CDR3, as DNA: TGTGCCAGCAGCCCCGGGGTGGTAAATACGCAGTATTTT.

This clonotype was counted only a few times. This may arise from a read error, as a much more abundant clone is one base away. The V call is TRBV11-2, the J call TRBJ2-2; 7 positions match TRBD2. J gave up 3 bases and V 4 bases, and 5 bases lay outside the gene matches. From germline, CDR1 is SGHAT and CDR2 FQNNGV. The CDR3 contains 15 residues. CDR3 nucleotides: TGTGCCAGCAGCTCCTTACGGGAGGACACCGGGGAGCTGTTTTTT. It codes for CASSSLREDTGELFF.

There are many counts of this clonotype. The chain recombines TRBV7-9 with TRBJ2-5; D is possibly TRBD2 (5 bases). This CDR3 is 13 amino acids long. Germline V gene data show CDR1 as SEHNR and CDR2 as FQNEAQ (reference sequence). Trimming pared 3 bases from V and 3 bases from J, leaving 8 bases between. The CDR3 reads CASSFGLKETQYF. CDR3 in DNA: TGTGCCAGCAGCTTCGGACTTAAAGAGACCCAGTACTTC.

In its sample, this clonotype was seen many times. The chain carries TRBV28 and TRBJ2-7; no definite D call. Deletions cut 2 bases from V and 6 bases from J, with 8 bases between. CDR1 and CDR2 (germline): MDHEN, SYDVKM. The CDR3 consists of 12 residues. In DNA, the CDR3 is TGTGCCAGCAGTTTACCCCCCTCCGAGCAGTACTTC. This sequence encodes CASSLPPSEQYF.

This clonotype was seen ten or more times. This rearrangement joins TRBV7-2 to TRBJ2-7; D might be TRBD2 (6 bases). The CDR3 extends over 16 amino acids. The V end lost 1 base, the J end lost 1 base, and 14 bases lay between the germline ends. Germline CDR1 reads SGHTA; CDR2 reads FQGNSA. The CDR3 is CASSLGRLALSYEQYF. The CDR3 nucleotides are TGTGCCAGCAGCTTAGGGCGGCTAGCGCTTTCCTACGAGCAGTACTTC.

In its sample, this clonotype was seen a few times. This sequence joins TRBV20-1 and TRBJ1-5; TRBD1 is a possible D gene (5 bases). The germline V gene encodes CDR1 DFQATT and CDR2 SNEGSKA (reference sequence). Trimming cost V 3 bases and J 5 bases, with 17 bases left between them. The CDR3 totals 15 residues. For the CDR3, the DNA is TGCAGTGCTAGTCGTGGCAGGGCTATAGATCAGCCCCAGCATTTT. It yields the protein CSASRGRAIDQPQHF.

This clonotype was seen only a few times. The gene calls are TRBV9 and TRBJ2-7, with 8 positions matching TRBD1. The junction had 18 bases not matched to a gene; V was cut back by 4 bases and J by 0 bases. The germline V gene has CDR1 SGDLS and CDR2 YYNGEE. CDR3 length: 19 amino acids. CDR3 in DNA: TGTGCCAGCAGCCCTCGGACAGGGTACGCGATAAAGAACTCCTACGAGCAGTACTTC. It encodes CASSPRTGYAIKNSYEQYF.

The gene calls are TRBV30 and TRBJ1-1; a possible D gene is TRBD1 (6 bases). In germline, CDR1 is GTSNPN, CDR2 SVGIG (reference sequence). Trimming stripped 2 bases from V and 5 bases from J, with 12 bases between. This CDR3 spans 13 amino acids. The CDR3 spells CAWSSGVGTEAFF. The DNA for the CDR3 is TGTGCCTGGAGTTCAGGGGTAGGGACTGAAGCTTTCTTT. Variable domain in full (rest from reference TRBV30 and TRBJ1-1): SQTIHQWPATLVQPVGSPLSLECTVEGTSNPNLYWYRQAAGRGLQLLFYSVGIGQISSEVPQNLSASRPQDRQFILSSKKLLLSDSGFYLCAWSSGVGTEAFFGQGTRLTVV.

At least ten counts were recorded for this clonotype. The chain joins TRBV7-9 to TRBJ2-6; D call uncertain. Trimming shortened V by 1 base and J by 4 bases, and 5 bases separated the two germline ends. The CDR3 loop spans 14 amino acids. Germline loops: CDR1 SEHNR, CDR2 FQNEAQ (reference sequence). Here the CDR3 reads CASSLGVGANVLTF. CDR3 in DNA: TGTGCCAGCAGCTTAGGGGTGGGGGCCAACGTCCTGACTTTC.

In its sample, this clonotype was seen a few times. CDR3 sequence reads: CASSFGQGNEQFF. In nucleotides, the CDR3 is TGCGCCAGCAGCTTCGGGCAGGGCAATGAGCAGTTCTTC. The genes are TRBV5-1 and TRBJ2-1, with D perhaps TRBD1 (5 bases). This CDR3 region has 13 residues. CDR1 is SGHRS and CDR2 is YFSETQ in the germline V gene. Trimming stripped 2 bases from V and 6 bases from J, with 9 bases between.

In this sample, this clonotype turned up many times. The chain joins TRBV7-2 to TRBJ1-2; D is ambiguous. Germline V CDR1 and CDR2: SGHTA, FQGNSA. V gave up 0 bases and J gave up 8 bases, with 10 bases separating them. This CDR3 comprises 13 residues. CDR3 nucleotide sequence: TGTGCCAGCAGCTTAGCAGGGAGCGACGGCTACACCTTC. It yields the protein CASSLAGSDGYTF.

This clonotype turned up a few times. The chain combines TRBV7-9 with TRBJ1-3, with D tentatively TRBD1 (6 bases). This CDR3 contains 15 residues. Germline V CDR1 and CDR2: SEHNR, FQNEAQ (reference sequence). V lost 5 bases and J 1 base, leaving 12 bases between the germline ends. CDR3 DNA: TGTGCCAGCAGCCCCCAGGGGTTATCTGGAAACACCATATATTTT. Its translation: CASSPQGLSGNTIYF.

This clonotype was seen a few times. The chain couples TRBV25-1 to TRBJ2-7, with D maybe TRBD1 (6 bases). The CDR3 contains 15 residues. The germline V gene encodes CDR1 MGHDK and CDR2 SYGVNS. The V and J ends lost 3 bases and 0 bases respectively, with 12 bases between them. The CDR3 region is CASSESTGLSYEQYF. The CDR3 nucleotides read TGTGCCAGCAGTGAGTCTACAGGGCTCTCCTACGAGCAGTACTTC.

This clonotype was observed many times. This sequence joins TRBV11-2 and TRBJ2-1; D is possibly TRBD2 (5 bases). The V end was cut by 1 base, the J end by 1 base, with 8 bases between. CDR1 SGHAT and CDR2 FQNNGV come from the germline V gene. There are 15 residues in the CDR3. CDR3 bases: TGTGCCAGCAGCTTAGTCCGCGGGTCCTACAATGAGCAGTTCTTC. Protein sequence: CASSLVRGSYNEQFF.

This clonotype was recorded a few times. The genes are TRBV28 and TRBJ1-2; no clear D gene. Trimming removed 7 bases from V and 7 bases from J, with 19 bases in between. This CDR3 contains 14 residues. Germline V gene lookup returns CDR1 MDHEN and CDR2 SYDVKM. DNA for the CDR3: TGTGCCAGCACCGAGGGAGACGTATATGGTGGCTACACCTTC. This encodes CASTEGDVYGGYTF.

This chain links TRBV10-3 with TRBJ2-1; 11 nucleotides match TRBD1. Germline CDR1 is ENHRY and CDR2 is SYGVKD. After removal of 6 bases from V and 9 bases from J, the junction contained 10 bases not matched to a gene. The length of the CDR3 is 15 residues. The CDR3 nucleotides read TGTGCCATCAGATCAGGACAGGGGGCCAGGTCTGAGCAGTTCTTC. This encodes CAIRSGQGARSEQFF.

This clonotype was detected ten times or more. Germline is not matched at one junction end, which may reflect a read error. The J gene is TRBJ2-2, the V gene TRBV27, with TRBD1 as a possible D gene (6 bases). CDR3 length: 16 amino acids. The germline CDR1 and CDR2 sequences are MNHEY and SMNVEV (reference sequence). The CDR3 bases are TGTGCCAGCAGACAGCCGGGACACTTGTACACCCGGGAGCTGTTTTTT. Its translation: CASRQPGHLYTRELFF.

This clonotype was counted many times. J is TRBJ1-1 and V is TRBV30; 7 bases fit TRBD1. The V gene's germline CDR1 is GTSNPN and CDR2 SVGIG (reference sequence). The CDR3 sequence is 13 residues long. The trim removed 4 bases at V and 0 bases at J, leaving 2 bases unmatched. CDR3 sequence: CAWTGQMNTEAFF. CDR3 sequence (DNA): TGTGCCTGGACGGGACAGATGAACACTGAAGCTTTCTTT.

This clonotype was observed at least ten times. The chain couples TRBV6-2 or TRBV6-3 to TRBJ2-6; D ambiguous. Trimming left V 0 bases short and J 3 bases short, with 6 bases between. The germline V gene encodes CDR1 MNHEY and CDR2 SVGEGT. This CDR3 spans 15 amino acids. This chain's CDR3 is CASSYSSSGANVLTF. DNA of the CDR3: TGTGCCAGCAGTTACTCGAGTAGTGGGGCCAACGTCCTGACTTTC.